The clone carrying this TCR beta chain was detected a few times. What it binds is not known. CDR1 is DFQATT and CDR2 is SNEGSKA in the germline V gene (reference sequence). The ends lost 1 base at V and 7 bases at J; junction bases unmatched: 7. The CDR3 has 16 amino acids. TCRdb recomputed calls from the 5' RACE reads with MiXCR, one row per CDR3 protein. The sample holds 200,000 to 250,000 distinct CDR3 sequences, 5% to 7% seen once. The sample is drawn from a study of identical twins. General study points: Monozygotic twins shared more out-of-frame TCR alpha than recombination models predicted.

These data were also reused for a study on T cells expressing NK-cell markers. From that report: Serological testing identified most of the eight sequenced donors as HCMV-seropositive and one as seronegative. Of CD8+ T cells, about 1.0-7.5% belonged to dominant NKG2C+ clonotypes in six donors. Expanded clones of NKG2C+ T cells had an unclear HCMV specificity.

The sequence was collected from a woman between 18 and 29 years old in good health. Specimen: CD8+ T cells sorted from blood. V and J are TRBV20-1 and TRBJ2-2; 12 bases are a match to TRBD2. Written as DNA, the CDR3 is TGCAGTGCTAGAGGGAGCCTAGCGGGAGGGATCGGGGAGCTGTTTTTT. Translation gives CSARGSLAGGIGELFF.